Each of the 6 T cell receptor beta chains below was sequenced from the same sample in a study of regulatory T cells. Primers: 52 TRBV forward and 13 TRBJ reverse. Method: immunoSEQ multiplex PCR; TCRdb's copy keeps in-frame clones and lacks some. The repertoire consists of over 35,000 clones, with around nine tenths occurring once and the leading ten covering 2% to 3%. Which antigens these TCRs recognize remains unknown. Whole-study results and caveats: In CD3G-deficient patients, conventional CD4+ T cells were enriched for hydrophobic CDR3 residues at positions 6 and 7.

What was sequenced was conventional CD4+ T cells sorted from blood. These receptors all come from a person under 30 with CD3G deficiency.

This clone was found once. This rearrangement joins TRBV6-1 to TRBJ2-7; a possible D gene is TRBD1 (6 bases). The germline V and J ends were trimmed by 6 bases and 5 bases, with 14 bases remaining between them. This CDR3 spans 13 amino acids. Germline assignment: CDR1 MNHNS and CDR2 SASEGT. The CDR3 protein is CASRGAGADEQYF. CDR3 bases: TGTGCCAGCAGGGGGGCAGGGGCCGACGAGCAGTACTTC.

V usage is TRBV25-1 and J usage is TRBJ1-1; 7 positions agree with TRBD1. Germline CDR1 and CDR2: MGHDK and SYGVNS. The CDR3 loop spans 17 amino acids. With V trimmed by 2 bases and J by 5 bases, 14 bases remained unmatched. The CDR3 region has the DNA TGTGCCAGCAGTGAAAGATATGGAAAGGGGGCAAGTACTGAAGCTTTCTTT. This gives the protein CASSERYGKGASTEAFF.

As DNA, the CDR3 is TGTGCCAGCTCACCACAGGAAGGGGTTGAGCAGTACTTC. It specifies CASSPQEGVEQYF. This chain joins TRBV18 and TRBJ2-7; the D gene is possibly TRBD1 (5 bases). V dropped 1 base and J dropped 7 bases, with 11 bases sitting between them. This CDR3 comprises 13 residues. Germline V gene lookup returns CDR1 KGHSH and CDR2 LQKENI.

The chain joins TRBV6-1 to TRBJ1-3; D unclear. Trimming cost V 5 bases and J 0 bases, with 11 bases left between them. The germline CDR1 and CDR2 sequences are MNHNS and SASEGT. The CDR3 contains 15 residues. CDR3 nucleotide sequence: TGTGCCAGCAGTTCGGGCTTCGTCTCTGGAAACACCATATATTTT. It codes for CASSSGFVSGNTIYF.

V is TRBV7-2 and J is TRBJ1-1, with a possible D match to TRBD1 (5 bases). Trimming left V 5 bases short and J 5 bases short, with 12 bases between. Germline V gene data show CDR1 as SGHTA and CDR2 as FQGNSA. This CDR3 contains 13 residues. This CDR3 is CASSPWGGTEAFF. CDR3 coding DNA: TGTGCCAGCAGCCCCTGGGGGGGTACTGAAGCTTTCTTT.

The chain recombines TRBV10-1 with TRBJ1-3, with D uncertain. Germline-derived CDR1 and CDR2 are WNHNN and SYGVQD (reference sequence). The CDR3 extends over 16 amino acids. Trimming removed 11 bases at V and 2 bases at J, with 22 bases between. The CDR3 sequence is CAAIPNVLHTGNTIYF. The CDR3 DNA sequence: TGCGCCGCTATACCCAATGTCCTCCATACTGGAAACACCATATATTTT.